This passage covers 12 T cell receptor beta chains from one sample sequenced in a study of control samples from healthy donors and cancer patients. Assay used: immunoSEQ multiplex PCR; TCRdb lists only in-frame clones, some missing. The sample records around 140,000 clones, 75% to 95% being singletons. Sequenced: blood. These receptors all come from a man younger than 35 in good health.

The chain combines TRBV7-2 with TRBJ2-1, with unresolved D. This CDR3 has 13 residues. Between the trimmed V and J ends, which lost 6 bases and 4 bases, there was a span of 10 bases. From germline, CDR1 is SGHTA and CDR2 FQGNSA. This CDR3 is CASRATLYNEQFF. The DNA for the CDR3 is TGTGCCAGCAGAGCGACACTTTACAATGAGCAGTTCTTC.

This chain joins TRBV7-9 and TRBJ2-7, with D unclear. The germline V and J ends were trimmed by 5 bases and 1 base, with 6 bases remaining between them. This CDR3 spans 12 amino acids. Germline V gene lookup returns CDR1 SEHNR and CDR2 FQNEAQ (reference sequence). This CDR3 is CASSPLSYEQYF. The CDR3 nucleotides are TGTGCCAGCAGCCCCCTTTCCTACGAGCAGTACTTC.

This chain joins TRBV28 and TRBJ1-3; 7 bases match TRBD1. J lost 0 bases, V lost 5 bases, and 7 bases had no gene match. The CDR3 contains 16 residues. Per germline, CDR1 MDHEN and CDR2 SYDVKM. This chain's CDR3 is CASSAPTGVSGNTIYF. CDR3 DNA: TGTGCCAGCAGTGCCCCAACAGGGGTCTCTGGAAACACCATATATTTT.

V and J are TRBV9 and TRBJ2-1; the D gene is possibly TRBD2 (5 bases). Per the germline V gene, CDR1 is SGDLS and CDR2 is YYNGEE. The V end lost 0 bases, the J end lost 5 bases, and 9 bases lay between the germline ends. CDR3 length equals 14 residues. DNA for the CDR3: TGTGCCAGCAGCGTAGGGCGTAGCGACAATGAGCAGTTCTTC. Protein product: CASSVGRSDNEQFF.

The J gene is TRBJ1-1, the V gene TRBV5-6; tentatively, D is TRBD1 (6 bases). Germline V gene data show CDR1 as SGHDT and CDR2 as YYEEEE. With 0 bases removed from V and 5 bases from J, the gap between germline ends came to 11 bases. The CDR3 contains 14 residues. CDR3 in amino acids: CASSLGRGRTEAFF. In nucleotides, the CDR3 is TGTGCCAGCAGCTTGGGCAGGGGACGAACTGAAGCTTTCTTT.

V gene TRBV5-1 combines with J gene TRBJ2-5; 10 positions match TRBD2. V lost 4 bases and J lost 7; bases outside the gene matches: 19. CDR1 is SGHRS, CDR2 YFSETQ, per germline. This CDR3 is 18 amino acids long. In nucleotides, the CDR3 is TGCGCCAGCAGCCCGAGTTTAGCGGGGGGATCTTCTTGGGTGACCCAGTACTTC. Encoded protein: CASSPSLAGGSSWVTQYF.

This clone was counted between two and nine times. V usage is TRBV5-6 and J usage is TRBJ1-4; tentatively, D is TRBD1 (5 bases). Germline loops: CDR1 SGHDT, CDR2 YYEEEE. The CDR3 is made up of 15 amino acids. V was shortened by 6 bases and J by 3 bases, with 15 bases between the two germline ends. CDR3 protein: CASTGSGAANEKLFF. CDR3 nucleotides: TGTGCCAGCACCGGGAGCGGGGCGGCTAATGAAAAACTGTTTTTT. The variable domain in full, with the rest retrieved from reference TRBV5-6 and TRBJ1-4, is DAGVTQSPTHLIKTRGQQVTLRCSPKSGHDTVSWYQQALGQGPQFIFQYYEEEERQRGNFPDRFSGHQFPNYSSELNVNALLLGDSALYLCASTGSGAANEKLFFGSGTQLSVL.

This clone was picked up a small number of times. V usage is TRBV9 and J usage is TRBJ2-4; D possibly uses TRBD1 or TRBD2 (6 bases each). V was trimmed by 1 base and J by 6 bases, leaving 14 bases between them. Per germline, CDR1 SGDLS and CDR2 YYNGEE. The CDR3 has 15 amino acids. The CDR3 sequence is CASSVSGAEGNIQYF. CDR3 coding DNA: TGTGCCAGCAGCGTATCGGGGGCAGAGGGAAACATTCAGTACTTC.

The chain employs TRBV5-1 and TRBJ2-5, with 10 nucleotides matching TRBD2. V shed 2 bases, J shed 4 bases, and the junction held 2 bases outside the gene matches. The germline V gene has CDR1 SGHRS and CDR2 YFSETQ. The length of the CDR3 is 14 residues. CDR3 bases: TGCGCCAGCAGCTTAGGACTAGCGGTAGAGACCCAGTACTTC. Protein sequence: CASSLGLAVETQYF.

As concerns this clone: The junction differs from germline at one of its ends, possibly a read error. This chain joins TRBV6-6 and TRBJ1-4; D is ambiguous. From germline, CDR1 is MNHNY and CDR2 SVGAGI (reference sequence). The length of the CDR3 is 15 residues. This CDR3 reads CASSYSASTTEKLFF. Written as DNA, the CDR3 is TGTGCCAGCAGTTACTCGGCGAGTACTACTGAAAAACTGTTTTTT.

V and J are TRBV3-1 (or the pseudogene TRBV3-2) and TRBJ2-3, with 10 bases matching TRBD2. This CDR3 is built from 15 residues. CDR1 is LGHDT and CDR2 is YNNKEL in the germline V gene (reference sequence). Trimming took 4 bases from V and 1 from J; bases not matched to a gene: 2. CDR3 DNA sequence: TGTGCCAGCAGCCCTCTAGCGGGGGGCACAGATACGCAGTATTTT. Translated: CASSPLAGGTDTQYF.

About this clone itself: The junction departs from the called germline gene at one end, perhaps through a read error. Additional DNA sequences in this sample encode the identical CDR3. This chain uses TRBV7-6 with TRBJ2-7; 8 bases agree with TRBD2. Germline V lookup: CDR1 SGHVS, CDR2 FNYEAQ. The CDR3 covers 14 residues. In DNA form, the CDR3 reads TGTGCCAGCAGCCTGAGCGGGGGAAACAACGAGCAGTATTTC. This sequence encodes CASSLSGGNNEQYF.